The clone carrying this T cell receptor beta chain was observed a few times. It was with random hexamers that roughly 0.5 to 1 ug RNA was reverse transcribed. Multiplex immunoSEQ PCR targeted 54 Vbeta and 13 Jbeta TCR beta segments. From the immunoSEQ multiplex PCR reads, TCRdb called clonotypes with MiXCR, one entry per CDR3 protein. The sample yields 350,000 to 550,000 distinct CDR3 sequences, around 83% seen once. CDR1 is MNHEY and CDR2 is SMNVEV in the germline V gene (reference sequence). Trimming cost V 4 bases and J 6 bases, with 8 bases left between them. The CDR3 is 12 amino acids. The sample originates from a study of CD8 T cells in Susac syndrome. The T cells that were sequenced for TCR beta were CD8+ and CD4+ cells from blood.

This TCR derives from a human donor with multiple sclerosis. The source material was CD8+ T cells from PBMCs. The chain combines TRBV27 with TRBJ2-3; D may be TRBD1 or TRBD2 (5 bases each). The CDR3 spells CASSSGRDTQYF. CDR3 nucleotide sequence: TGTGCCAGCAGTTCGGGGCGGGATACGCAGTATTTT.